The 23 T cell receptor beta chains given below trace back to one sample, sequenced in a study of T cells in Graves' hyperthyroidism and ophthalmopathy. Amplified regions were TCR beta CDR3 sequences from RNA transcripts. The HTBI primer set served for first-round RT-PCR of the TCR CDR3. Each CDR3 protein is one row after TCRdb ran MiXCR on the multiplex PCR reads. The data contain around 500,000 distinct CDR3 sequences, about 16% of them seen just once; the ten biggest clones take up approximately 30%. Source material: blood. Source of these receptors: a woman aged 25 to 39 with Graves' ophthalmopathy.

This chain links TRBV7-3 with TRBJ1-2; D uncertain. Trimming removed 2 bases from V and 4 bases from J, with 14 bases in between. The CDR3 spans 15 residues. Germline CDR1 and CDR2: SGHTA and FQGTGA. The CDR3 nucleotides are TGTGCCAGCAGCTTAGGAGCGGGAGGAAGCTATGGCTACACCTTC. It codes for CASSLGAGGSYGYTF.

This clonotype was seen repeatedly, ten times or more. The chain is built from TRBV3-1 and TRBJ2-1, with 9 bases fitting TRBD2. Trimming cost V 4 bases and J 6 bases; bases outside gene matches: 10. Germline-derived CDR1 and CDR2 are LGHDT and YNNKEL (reference sequence). This CDR3 has 16 amino acids. CDR3 region: CASSPLSGRLSNEQFF. The CDR3 coding sequence is TGTGCCAGCAGCCCCTTGAGCGGGAGGCTTAGCAATGAGCAGTTCTTC.

This clonotype was observed many times. The rearrangement links TRBV5-5 to TRBJ2-1; no clear D gene. The germline V gene has CDR1 SGHKS and CDR2 YYEKEE (reference sequence). The length of the CDR3 is 13 residues. Trimming took off 4 bases at V and 10 bases at J, with 15 bases between the two ends. This CDR3 reads CASSARPPGEQFF. CDR3 nucleotides: TGTGCCAGCAGCGCACGACCCCCCGGGGAGCAGTTCTTC.

V and J are TRBV20-1 and TRBJ2-5; D is undetermined. CDR3 length: 12 residues. CDR1 and CDR2 (germline): DFQATT, SNEGSKA (reference sequence). V lost 6 bases, J lost 5 bases, and 13 bases lay in between. The CDR3 coding sequence is TGCAGTGCAACCTTCTATGGGGAGACCCAGTACTTC. It translates to CSATFYGETQYF.

This clonotype was counted many times. The chain uses TRBV19 and TRBJ2-1; D possibly corresponds to TRBD2 (6 bases). The CDR3 spans 15 residues. Germline-derived CDR1 and CDR2 are LNHDA and SQIVND (reference sequence). V lost 6 bases to trimming and J lost 4 bases, with 16 bases between them. The CDR3 nucleotides read TGTGCCAGTAGCCCCGACGGAGGGGCGTACAATGAGCAGTTCTTC. It encodes CASSPDGGAYNEQFF.

The chain joins TRBV6-5 to TRBJ1-3; the D is unclear. Looked up from germline, CDR1 is MNHEY and CDR2 is SVGAGI. The CDR3 sequence is 14 residues long. The V end lost 7 bases, the J end lost 0 bases, and 10 bases lay between the germline ends. This chain's CDR3 is CASKLEFSGNTIYF. The CDR3 region has the DNA TGTGCCAGCAAGTTGGAATTCTCTGGAAACACCATATATTTT.

This clonotype was detected many times. V and J are TRBV7-6 and TRBJ2-1; 9 positions agree with TRBD1. The CDR3 has 14 amino acids. From germline, CDR1 is SGHVS and CDR2 FNYEAQ. Unmatched junction bases numbered 8, after V lost 6 bases and J lost 8 bases. Written as DNA, the CDR3 is TGTGCCAGCAGTCAGGGACAGGGATGGGATGAGCAGTTCTTC. This encodes CASSQGQGWDEQFF.

This sequence joins TRBV6-2 or TRBV6-3 and TRBJ2-7; D ambiguous. Trimming took off 6 bases at V and 8 bases at J, with 8 bases between the two ends. The germline V gene encodes CDR1 MNHEY and CDR2 SVGEGT. The CDR3 has 10 amino acids. This chain's CDR3 is CASRTSKQYF. DNA of the CDR3: TGTGCCAGCAGAACTTCAAAGCAGTACTTC.

This clonotype has only a few counts. The chain is built from TRBV20-1 and TRBJ2-6; 10 positions agree with TRBD1. The germline gives CDR1 DFQATT, CDR2 SNEGSKA (reference sequence). V shed 5 bases, J shed 3 bases, and the junction held 13 bases outside the gene matches. The CDR3 has 18 residues. CDR3 coding DNA: TGCAGTGCTGAGGTTCTGGGACAGGGGCTTGGTGGGGCCAACGTCCTGACTTTC. Translating gives CSAEVLGQGLGGANVLTF.

This clonotype came up many times. V and J are TRBV11-2 and TRBJ2-1; D is unresolved. In germline, CDR1 is SGHAT, CDR2 FQNNGV. With 3 bases removed from V and 6 bases from J, the gap between germline ends came to 12 bases. This CDR3 has 14 amino acids. CDR3 nucleotides: TGTGCCAGCAGCTTTGACAAGGCTGGCAATGAGCAGTTCTTC. It codes for CASSFDKAGNEQFF.

At least ten counts were recorded for this clonotype. The CDR3 loop reads CASLPTGFPDTQYF. In DNA, the CDR3 is TGTGCCAGCCTACCGACAGGGTTCCCAGATACGCAGTATTTT. This chain links TRBV19 with TRBJ2-3, with 7 bases that match TRBD1. V shed 9 bases and J 4 bases; nucleotides not matched to a gene: 10. This CDR3 comprises 14 residues. Germline V lookup: CDR1 LNHDA, CDR2 SQIVND (reference sequence).

This clonotype showed up many times. The rearrangement joins TRBV20-1 to TRBJ2-1; D perhaps matches TRBD2 (6 bases). CDR1 and CDR2 (germline): DFQATT, SNEGSKA (reference sequence). The CDR3 extends over 16 amino acids. Trimming took off 0 bases at V and 0 bases at J, with 12 bases between the two ends. The DNA of the CDR3 is TGCAGTGCTAGAGATACCCCCGGGGGCTCCTACAATGAGCAGTTCTTC. It specifies CSARDTPGGSYNEQFF.

This clonotype has ten or more counts. This chain joins TRBV5-1 and TRBJ1-4, with D unresolved. With 4 bases removed from V and 2 bases from J, the gap between germline ends came to 9 bases. This CDR3 has 14 residues. CDR1 SGHRS and CDR2 YFSETQ come from the germline V gene. For the CDR3, the DNA is TGCGCCAGCAGCCAGGACGGTACTAATGAAAAACTGTTTTTT. Its protein product is CASSQDGTNEKLFF.

This clonotype has more than one count but fewer than ten. The chain joins TRBV5-4 to TRBJ2-1, with a possible D match to TRBD2 (5 bases). In germline, CDR1 is SGHNT, CDR2 YYREEE (reference sequence). The CDR3 runs 13 residues. V lost 4 bases and J lost 7, with 12 bases in between. The DNA of the CDR3 is TGTGCCAGCAGCCCGGTTCGGGAAAATGAGCAGTTCTTC. It specifies CASSPVRENEQFF. The variable domain in full, completed from reference TRBV5-4 and TRBJ2-1, reads ETGVTQSPTHLIKTRGQQVTLRCSSQSGHNTVSWYQQALGQGPQFIFQYYREEENGRGNFPPRFSGLQFPNYSSELNVNALELDDSALYLCASSPVRENEQFFGPGTRLTVL.

This clonotype was detected only a few times. The chain recombines TRBV19 with TRBJ2-3; tentative D call: TRBD1 (6 bases). The germline gives CDR1 LNHDA, CDR2 SQIVND (reference sequence). V lost 8 bases and J 2 bases, leaving 14 bases between the germline ends. The CDR3 loop spans 14 amino acids. The DNA for the CDR3 is TGTGCCAGTTCGGATGGACAGAACACAGATACGCAGTATTTT. Its translation: CASSDGQNTDTQYF.

V is TRBV7-2 and J is TRBJ2-1; either TRBD1 or TRBD2 may supply D (6 bases each). V lost 5 bases and J lost 6, with 20 bases in between. In germline, CDR1 is SGHTA, CDR2 FQGNSA. The CDR3 is 16 residues long. The DNA of the CDR3 is TGTGCCAGCAGCCCCCGTACGGGGGCGTTGAGCAATGAGCAGTTCTTC. It codes for CASSPRTGALSNEQFF.

This clonotype has a count of ten or more. V is TRBV20-1 and J is TRBJ1-5; D remains unclear. This CDR3 is built from 15 residues. Trimming stripped 0 bases from V and 4 bases from J, with 13 bases between. Germline V CDR1 and CDR2: DFQATT, SNEGSKA (reference sequence). For the CDR3, the DNA is TGCAGTGCTAGAGATACGGCACACAGAAATCAGCCCCAGCATTTT. The encoded protein is CSARDTAHRNQPQHF.

This clonotype has a handful of counts. The chain links TRBV3-2 to TRBJ1-2; TRBD1 reflects the table's D call only, with no check against the DNA. TRBV3-2 constitutes a pseudogene. The CDR3 length is 15 residues. CDR3 sequence reads: CASSRRTGPPRGYTF. The CDR3 DNA is TGTGCCAGCAGCCGCAGGACAGGGCCCCCTCGTGGCTACACCTTC.

This clonotype was counted ten times or more. The rearrangement links TRBV13 to TRBJ2-7; D not certain. This CDR3 is 13 amino acids long. V lost 3 bases to trimming and J lost 4 bases, with 10 bases between them. CDR1 PRHDT and CDR2 FYEKMQ come from the germline V gene (reference sequence). This CDR3 is CASSLTLQYEQYF. The CDR3 nucleotides are TGTGCCAGCAGCTTGACTCTCCAATACGAGCAGTACTTC.

In this sample, this clonotype turned up many times. This chain joins TRBV30 and TRBJ2-2, with a weak D call TRBD2 (5 bases). CDR1 and CDR2 (germline): GTSNPN, SVGIG (reference sequence). The CDR3 runs to 13 residues. Trimming shortened V by 0 bases and J by 9 bases, and 11 bases separated the two germline ends. CDR3 coding DNA: TGTGCCTGGAGTGTACTAGGGTCACGGGAGCTGTTTTTT. Its translation is CAWSVLGSRELFF.

V gene TRBV19 combines with J gene TRBJ1-5, with D possibly being TRBD1 (5 bases). CDR3 length equals 19 residues. In germline, CDR1 is LNHDA, CDR2 SQIVND (reference sequence). Trimming took off 0 bases at V and 6 bases at J, with 24 bases between the two ends. CDR3 amino acids: CASSIDPLRRVGRGQPQHF. CDR3 in DNA: TGTGCCAGTAGTATAGACCCCCTTCGCAGGGTAGGTCGGGGTCAGCCCCAGCATTTT.

The V call is TRBV4-1, the J call TRBJ2-1; D gene uncertain. Germline CDR1 and CDR2: MGHRA and YSYEKL. Trimming shortened V by 0 bases and J by 10 bases, and 7 bases separated the two germline ends. The CDR3 has 12 residues. The CDR3 here is CASSQEQTEQFF. As DNA, the CDR3 is TGCGCCAGCAGCCAAGAACAAACCGAGCAGTTCTTC.

This clonotype was detected only a few times. One end of the junction varies from germline; a read error may be responsible. The V and J genes are TRBV28 and TRBJ2-5; D not certain. Germline V gene sequence: CDR1 MDHEN, CDR2 SYDVKM. CDR3 length equals 11 residues. The CDR3 sequence: CTSIGQETQYF. DNA of the CDR3: TGTACCAGCATAGGTCAAGAGACCCAGTACTTC.